A few counts support the clone carrying this TCR beta chain. Between the trimmed V and J ends, which lost 0 bases and 2 bases, there was a span of 8 bases. This CDR3 is 14 amino acids long. Germline CDR1 GTSNPN, CDR2 SVGIG (reference sequence). The entry originates in a study of CDR3 diversity in severe acne. TCRdb recomputed calls from the PCR reads with MiXCR, one row per CDR3 protein. The table lists over 85,000 distinct CDR3 sequences, approximately 47% of them singletons, with roughly an eighth in the top ten. The J gene is TRBJ1-5, the V gene TRBV30; D is unclear. Sequencing used blood. This receptor was obtained from a male donor with acne. CDR3 sequence reads: CAWSVRFGNQPQHF. DNA of the CDR3: TGTGCCTGGAGTGTGAGGTTTGGCAATCAGCCCCAGCATTTT.